Listed here are 30 T cell receptor beta chains from one sample, sequenced in a study of cytotoxic CD8 clonotypes in ibrutinib-treated CLL. Assay used: immunoSEQ multiplex PCR; TCRdb lists only in-frame clones, some missing. The sample has 100,000 to 150,000 clones, approximately 83% seen once. The sample here was PBMCs, taken after 24 months of ibrutinib treatment. The receptors originated from a human donor with chronic lymphocytic leukemia.

In its sample, this clone was seen a few times. This chain links TRBV6-4 with TRBJ1-2; 8 positions agree with TRBD1. The CDR3 extends over 14 amino acids. The germline CDR1 and CDR2 sequences are MRHNA and SNTAGT. With V trimmed by 3 bases and J by 2 bases, 2 bases remained unmatched. CDR3 DNA: TGTGCCAGCAGTGAGGGGGACAGGAACTATGGCTACACCTTC. It codes for CASSEGDRNYGYTF.

The rearrangement joins TRBV6-5 to TRBJ2-7; possibly TRBD2 for D (5 bases). The CDR3 is 13 amino acids. Trimming pared 8 bases from V and 4 bases from J, leaving 15 bases between. Germline CDR1 reads MNHEY; CDR2 reads SVGAGI. This CDR3 is CASSSRERYEQYF. In DNA, the CDR3 is TGTGCCAGCTCCTCCCGGGAACGGTACGAGCAGTACTTC.

The chain uses TRBV19 and TRBJ1-5; D possibly corresponds to TRBD1 (5 bases). The CDR3 sequence is 14 residues long. The germline V and J ends were trimmed by 3 bases and 3 bases, with 9 bases remaining between them. CDR1 LNHDA and CDR2 SQIVND come from the germline V gene (reference sequence). CDR3 sequence reads: CASSMRGPNQPQHF. CDR3 DNA sequence: TGTGCCAGTAGTATGCGGGGACCCAATCAGCCCCAGCATTTT.

The chain couples TRBV7-6 to TRBJ1-4, with 10 bases that match TRBD1. The germline V gene encodes CDR1 SGHVS and CDR2 FNYEAQ. This CDR3 comprises 15 residues. Trimming took 5 bases from V and 7 from J; bases not matched to a gene: 7. The CDR3 DNA reads as TGTGCCAGCAGCCCAACCGGGACAGGGGCTGAAAAACTGTTTTTT. Translated, it gives CASSPTGTGAEKLFF.

V and J are TRBV18 and TRBJ2-7, with 7 nucleotides matching TRBD1. Per germline, CDR1 KGHSH and CDR2 LQKENI. The V segment lost 1 base and the J segment 1 base; nucleotides outside the gene matches: 7. The CDR3 is 16 amino acids. The CDR3 sequence is CASSPLGQGESYEQYF. The CDR3 DNA follows: TGTGCCAGCTCACCACTAGGTCAGGGGGAGTCCTACGAGCAGTACTTC.

J is TRBJ2-7 and V is TRBV18, with 7 bases aligning to TRBD1. Germline values: CDR1 KGHSH, CDR2 LQKENI. CDR3 length equals 13 residues. V trimming: 4 bases; J trimming: 7 bases; junction bases outside the gene matches: 7. In DNA form, the CDR3 reads TGTGCCAGCTCACAGGGGGCGATGGGAGAGCAGTACTTC. It translates to CASSQGAMGEQYF.

The J gene is TRBJ1-1, the V gene TRBV11-3; TRBD1 matches 7 bases. The CDR3 runs 14 residues. Germline-derived CDR1 and CDR2 are SGHNT and YENEEA. The J segment lost 0 bases and the V segment lost 3 bases, leaving 1 base of the junction unmatched. CDR3 sequence reads: CASSLGQMNTEAFF. As DNA, the CDR3 is TGTGCCAGCAGCTTGGGACAGATGAACACTGAAGCTTTCTTT.

The CDR3 here is CSVSRRGEQYF. CDR3 in DNA: TGCAGCGTCTCCAGGAGAGGCGAGCAGTACTTC. The chain employs TRBV29-1 and TRBJ2-7; D gene uncertain. Trimming removed 6 bases at V and 6 bases at J, with 12 bases between. The CDR3 consists of 11 residues. Looked up from germline, CDR1 is SQVTM and CDR2 is ANQGSEA.

A few counts support this clone. The V call is TRBV27, the J call TRBJ1-5; maybe TRBD1 (5 bases). The V gene's germline CDR1 is MNHEY and CDR2 SMNVEV (reference sequence). Trimming left V 3 bases short and J 2 bases short, with 8 bases between. The CDR3 is 14 residues long. The CDR3 nucleotides are TGTGCCAGCAGTTTCCAGGGCGGCAATCAGCCCCAGCATTTT. It codes for CASSFQGGNQPQHF.

This clone was detected only once. V usage is TRBV6-5 and J usage is TRBJ1-1, with D perhaps matching TRBD1 (5 bases). Germline values: CDR1 MNHEY, CDR2 SVGAGI. The CDR3 contains 15 residues. The germline V and J ends were trimmed by 2 bases and 6 bases, with 16 bases remaining between them. In nucleotides, the CDR3 is TGTGCCAGCAGTTACGCCTCGGGGGGGTGGTCTGAAGCTTTCTTT. It is translated as CASSYASGGWSEAFF.

This clone has just one count. V gene TRBV9 combines with J gene TRBJ2-5; D call uncertain. In germline, CDR1 is SGDLS, CDR2 YYNGEE. The CDR3 consists of 12 residues. The germline V and J ends were trimmed by 4 bases and 1 base, with 5 bases remaining between them. The CDR3 DNA sequence: TGTGCCAGCAGCCGGGCCCAAGAGACCCAGTACTTC. Protein: CASSRAQETQYF.

V and J are TRBV28 and TRBJ2-5; 7 bases match TRBD1. There are 16 residues in the CDR3. V was pared by 5 bases and J by 2 bases, with 11 bases of the junction left unmatched. Germline V gives CDR1 MDHEN, CDR2 SYDVKM. Here the CDR3 reads CASSTPHRGRQETQYF. The CDR3 coding sequence is TGTGCCAGCAGTACCCCCCACAGGGGACGTCAAGAGACCCAGTACTTC.

This rearrangement joins TRBV6-1 to TRBJ2-7; perhaps TRBD1 as D (6 bases). This CDR3 has 15 amino acids. V was trimmed by 0 bases and J by 3 bases, leaving 12 bases between them. The germline CDR1 and CDR2 sequences are MNHNS and SASEGT. The CDR3 spells CASSEALQGVYEQYF. CDR3 nucleotides: TGTGCCAGCAGTGAAGCGCTACAGGGAGTCTACGAGCAGTACTTC.

The chain is built from TRBV4-2 and TRBJ2-1; 10 bases match TRBD1. J lost 9 bases, V lost 2 bases, and 7 bases had no gene match. Germline V gene sequence: CDR1 LGHNA, CDR2 YNFKEQ. This CDR3 has 15 residues. In DNA form, the CDR3 reads TGTGCCAGCAGCCAAAGGACAGGGGGTCTTGGTGAGCAGTTCTTC. Translation: CASSQRTGGLGEQFF.

The chain uses TRBV5-1 and TRBJ2-5; TRBD2 aligns across 14 bases. J gave up 1 base and V 4 bases, and 3 bases lay outside the gene matches. Germline lookup yields CDR1 SGHRS and CDR2 YFSETQ. The CDR3 is made up of 16 amino acids. Here the CDR3 reads CASSAGLAGGQETQYF. For the CDR3, the DNA is TGCGCCAGCAGCGCCGGACTAGCGGGGGGCCAAGAGACCCAGTACTTC.

To note about this clone: This CDR3 is also generated by other DNA sequences in the sample. The rearrangement links TRBV5-1 to TRBJ1-1; the match to TRBD1 covers 8 bases. Per the germline V gene, CDR1 is SGHRS and CDR2 is YFSETQ. This CDR3 spans 14 amino acids. The junction had 0 bases not matched to a gene; V was cut back by 2 bases and J by 0 bases. CDR3 amino acids: CASSLQGVNTEAFF. As DNA, the CDR3 is TGCGCCAGCAGCTTACAGGGGGTGAACACTGAAGCTTTCTTT.

The table lists this clone with a count of one. The rearrangement joins TRBV6-5 to TRBJ1-4; D not resolved. The CDR3 is 14 residues long. Germline-derived CDR1 and CDR2 are MNHEY and SVGAGI. The V gene lost 0 bases and the J gene lost 7 bases, with 9 bases spanning the gap. The CDR3 DNA is TGTGCCAGCAGTTACTCGCGGCGGCCTGAAAAACTGTTTTTT. Translated: CASSYSRRPEKLFF.

This clone is a singleton in its sample. CDR3 coding DNA: TGTGCCAGCAACCACGGGGCAGGGGGCGGGGAGACCCAGTACTTC. This gives the protein CASNHGAGGGETQYF. The chain links TRBV28 to TRBJ2-5, with 8 positions matching TRBD1. The ends lost 7 bases at V and 5 bases at J; junction bases unmatched: 12. Germline values: CDR1 MDHEN, CDR2 SYDVKM. This CDR3 is 15 amino acids long.

The chain uses TRBV28 and TRBJ2-1; the D gene could be TRBD1 or TRBD2 (5 bases each). Trimming took 4 bases from V and 10 from J, leaving 14 bases between them. Germline V gives CDR1 MDHEN, CDR2 SYDVKM. The CDR3 is 13 amino acids. CDR3 residues: CASSYGRDREQFF. CDR3 nucleotide sequence: TGTGCCAGCAGTTACGGACGGGACCGCGAGCAGTTCTTC.

The chain links TRBV28 to TRBJ2-3, with 10 bases fitting TRBD1. Germline V CDR1 and CDR2: MDHEN, SYDVKM. The CDR3 has 14 amino acids. The trim removed 3 bases at V and 6 bases at J, leaving 3 bases unmatched. Here the CDR3 DNA reads TGTGCCAGCAGTTTCCGGACAGGGGGGGATACGCAGTATTTT. Translating gives CASSFRTGGDTQYF.

This chain uses TRBV7-7 with TRBJ2-3; possible D gene TRBD1, 5 bases. Germline loops: CDR1 SSHAT, CDR2 FNYEAQ (reference sequence). The CDR3 runs 15 residues. V lost 4 bases and J lost 2, with 13 bases in between. The CDR3 DNA reads as TGTGCCAGCAGCTCAGGGTTATTTCACACAGATACGCAGTATTTT. Its translation: CASSSGLFHTDTQYF.

The chain couples TRBV7-2 to TRBJ1-6; D is possibly TRBD1 (6 bases). There are 15 residues in the CDR3. The germline V gene encodes CDR1 SGHTA and CDR2 FQGNSA. The ends were cut back, 5 bases at V and 12 bases at J, with 20 bases in the middle. CDR3 region: CASSPRGGAGEPLHF. The CDR3 DNA sequence: TGTGCCAGCAGCCCGAGGGGGGGGGCAGGTGAACCCCTCCACTTT.

The chain is built from TRBV29-1 and TRBJ2-5; D may correspond to TRBD1 or TRBD2 (6 bases each). V lost 2 bases and J 5 bases, leaving 12 bases between the germline ends. Germline values: CDR1 SQVTM, CDR2 ANQGSEA. The CDR3 contains 13 residues. CDR3 residues: CSVERGAGETQYF. The CDR3 DNA reads TGCAGCGTTGAAAGGGGGGCTGGGGAGACCCAGTACTTC.

The chain is built from TRBV7-9 and TRBJ2-3, with 7 bases that match TRBD1. The germline CDR1 and CDR2 sequences are SEHNR and FQNEAQ (reference sequence). The CDR3 loop spans 14 amino acids. The V gene end was trimmed by 6 bases and the J gene end by 4 bases; junction bases not matched to a gene: 7. The CDR3 DNA reads as TGTGCCAGCAGGAGACAGGGCCGGGCAGATACGCAGTATTTT. Its protein is CASRRQGRADTQYF.

CDR3 coding DNA: TGTGCCAGCAGTGCTCGGGTATCGGCACCCCTCCACTTT. It codes for CASSARVSAPLHF. The gene calls are TRBV2 and TRBJ1-6; no firm D call. The V gene's germline CDR1 is SNHLY and CDR2 FYNNEI. V was shortened by 4 bases and J by 11 bases, with 12 bases between the two germline ends. The CDR3 has 13 residues. Using reference TRBV2 and TRBJ1-6 for the parts outside the CDR3, the full variable domain is EPEVTQTPSHQVTQMGQEVILRCVPISNHLYFYWYRQILGQKVEFLVSFYNNEISEKSEIFDDQFSVERPDGSNFTLKIRSTKLEDSAMYFCASSARVSAPLHFGNGTRLTVT.

The V gene is TRBV6-1, the J gene TRBJ2-2; 8 bases agree with TRBD1. The J segment lost 6 bases and the V segment lost 4 bases, leaving 10 bases of the junction unmatched. Germline CDR1 reads MNHNS; CDR2 reads SASEGT. The CDR3 has 16 residues. The CDR3 DNA reads as TGTGCCAGCAGTGTCCAGGGGGCTGGAGTTGCCGGGGAGCTGTTTTTT. It is translated as CASSVQGAGVAGELFF.

The V gene is TRBV19, the J gene TRBJ2-1, with 9 bases identical to TRBD2. CDR1 is LNHDA and CDR2 is SQIVND in the germline V gene (reference sequence). The V segment lost 6 bases and the J segment 6 bases; nucleotides outside the gene matches: 9. There are 15 residues in the CDR3. CDR3 coding DNA: TGTGCCAGTAGGACGTGGACTAGCGAGTCCAATGAGCAGTTCTTC. Its translation: CASRTWTSESNEQFF.

The rearrangement uses TRBV29-1 and TRBJ2-3; TRBD2 matches at 9 bases. The CDR3 sequence is 15 residues long. V shed 5 bases and J 6 bases; nucleotides not matched to a gene: 12. In germline, CDR1 is SQVTM, CDR2 ANQGSEA. CDR3 DNA: TGCAGCGTTCGTGATAGCGGGGGTGGTTTCGATACGCAGTATTTT. Protein sequence: CSVRDSGGGFDTQYF.

The rearrangement uses TRBV7-2 and TRBJ2-3, with D perhaps matching TRBD1 or TRBD2 (6 bases each). V lost 1 base and J 2 bases, leaving 13 bases between the germline ends. CDR1 SGHTA and CDR2 FQGNSA come from the germline V gene. The CDR3 extends over 16 amino acids. As DNA, the CDR3 is TGTGCCAGCAGCTTAGGAAGGGGGGTTATCACAGATACGCAGTATTTT. The encoded protein is CASSLGRGVITDTQYF. The whole variable domain, filled in from reference TRBV7-2 and TRBJ2-3, reads GAGVSQSPSNKVTEKGKDVELRCDPISGHTALYWYRQSLGQGLEFLIYFQGNSAPDKSGLPSDRFSAERTGGSVSTLTIQRTQQEDSAVYLCASSLGRGVITDTQYFGPGTRLTVL.

V is TRBV11-2 and J is TRBJ2-7, with 7 bases matching TRBD2. V lost 0 bases to trimming and J lost 0 bases; unmatched junction nucleotides: 2. Germline values: CDR1 SGHAT, CDR2 FQNNGV. The CDR3 is made up of 15 amino acids. The CDR3 nucleotides read TGTGCCAGCAGCTTAGACGGCGGGGGCTCCTACGAGCAGTACTTC. Translation: CASSLDGGGSYEQYF.